This TCR beta chain was obtained from a study of cytomegalovirus exposure and HLA in healthy donors. The study's findings and limits: Follow-up analysis later connected one missense variant in DCLRE1C with trimming of TCR beta V- and J-genes. The HLA-A and HLA-B alleles of most subjects were reportedly predicted accurately from TCR beta sequences. Specific recognition of CMV antigens was confirmed in vitro for a few chains (all CMV-associated).

CDR1 is SGHNT, CDR2 YYREEE, per germline (reference sequence). J was trimmed by 6 bases and V by 4 bases; bases with no gene match: 8. The CDR3 runs 14 residues. The PCR had 60 Vbeta and 13 Jbeta primers. The assay was immunoSEQ multiplex PCR, and TCRdb's table has in-frame clones only and misses some. This sample carries about 97,000 clones, roughly four fifths of them seen once, and the ten largest clones take roughly 5.1%. Regarding this clone: No antigen is known for it.

The receptor was derived from a man aged 40-50 years in good health and CMV-seropositive. Sequencing used PBMCs. The rearrangement uses TRBV5-4 and TRBJ1-1; TRBD1 agrees at 8 bases. The CDR3 region has the DNA TGTGCCAGCAGCCGGGGGGCAGGGGGCTCTGAAGCTTTCTTT. It translates to CASSRGAGGSEAFF. The full variable domain, completed using reference TRBV5-4 and TRBJ1-1, is ETGVTQSPTHLIKTRGQQVTLRCSSQSGHNTVSWYQQALGQGPQFIFQYYREEENGRGNFPPRFSGLQFPNYSSELNVNALELDDSALYLCASSRGAGGSEAFFGQGTRLTVV.